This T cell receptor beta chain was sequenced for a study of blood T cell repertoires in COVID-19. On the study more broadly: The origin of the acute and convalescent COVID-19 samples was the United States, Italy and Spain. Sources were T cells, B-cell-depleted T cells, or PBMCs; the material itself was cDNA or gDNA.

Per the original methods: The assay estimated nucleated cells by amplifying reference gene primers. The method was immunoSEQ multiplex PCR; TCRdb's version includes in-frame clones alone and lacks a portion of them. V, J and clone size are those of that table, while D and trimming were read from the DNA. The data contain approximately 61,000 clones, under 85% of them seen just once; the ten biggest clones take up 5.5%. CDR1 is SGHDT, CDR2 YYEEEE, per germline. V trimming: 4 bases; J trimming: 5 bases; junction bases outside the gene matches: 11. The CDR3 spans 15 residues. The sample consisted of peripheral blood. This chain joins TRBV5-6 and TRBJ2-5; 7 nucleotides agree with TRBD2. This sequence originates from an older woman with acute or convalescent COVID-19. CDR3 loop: CASSRLSGGGETQYF. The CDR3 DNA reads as TGTGCCAGCAGCCGCCTTTCCGGGGGAGGGGAGACCCAGTACTTC.